The 14 T cell receptor beta chains presented below share a single source sample, sequenced in a study of blood T cell repertoires in COVID-19. Data came from immunoSEQ multiplex PCR; TCRdb stores just in-frame clones and leaves some out. The repertoire includes some 160,000 clones, around 87% of them detected once, and about 2.5% sits in the top ten. The sequenced sample consisted of peripheral blood. Source of these receptors: a woman older than 75 with COVID-19, enrolled during active disease.

The CDR3 DNA reads as TGTGCCAGCAGCCAAGATCCAGGGGGTCTCTACAATGAGCAGTTCTTC. This encodes CASSQDPGGLYNEQFF. The chain links TRBV3-1 (or the pseudogene TRBV3-2) to TRBJ2-1; 7 bases fit TRBD1. The germline gives CDR1 LGHDT, CDR2 YNNKEL (reference sequence). V lost 0 bases, J lost 3 bases, and 5 bases stayed unmatched. This CDR3 is built from 16 residues.

The chain links TRBV10-3 to TRBJ2-1, with 8 bases lining up with TRBD2. Germline V gene data show CDR1 as ENHRY and CDR2 as SYGVKD. There are 16 residues in the CDR3. V trimming: 6 bases; J trimming: 9 bases; junction bases outside the gene matches: 16. This CDR3 is CAISGQTSAASREQFF. The CDR3, as DNA: TGTGCCATCAGCGGACAGACTAGCGCCGCGTCACGTGAGCAGTTCTTC.

V usage is TRBV7-9 and J usage is TRBJ1-2; TRBD1 is a possible D gene (6 bases). This CDR3 has 13 residues. Between the trimmed V and J ends, which lost 3 bases and 8 bases, there was a span of 13 bases. Looked up from germline, CDR1 is SEHNR and CDR2 is FQNEAQ (reference sequence). In DNA, the CDR3 is TGTGCCAGCAGCTTTGCAGGGGATGGGGGCTACACCTTC. Translation gives CASSFAGDGGYTF.

This chain connects TRBV6-5 to TRBJ1-2; 10 positions agree with TRBD1. The CDR3 runs 14 residues. The V segment lost 7 bases and the J segment 2 bases; nucleotides outside the gene matches: 4. Germline CDR1 is MNHEY and CDR2 is SVGAGI. CDR3 region: CASTKGQGNYGYTF. The CDR3 DNA reads as TGTGCCAGCACTAAGGGACAGGGGAACTATGGCTACACCTTC.

This chain uses TRBV7-8 with TRBJ1-4; D is unclear. The germline V gene encodes CDR1 SGHVS and CDR2 FQNEAQ. Trimming stripped 5 bases from V and 3 bases from J, with 13 bases between. The CDR3 runs 15 residues. The CDR3 protein is CASSLLWEANEKLFF. DNA for the CDR3: TGTGCCAGCAGCCTCCTTTGGGAGGCTAATGAAAAACTGTTTTTT.

This sequence joins TRBV28 and TRBJ1-5, with D possibly matching TRBD1 (6 bases). Germline V lookup: CDR1 MDHEN, CDR2 SYDVKM. V lost 5 bases and J lost 9, with 20 bases in between. The length of the CDR3 is 15 residues. The CDR3 DNA follows: TGTGCCAGCAGTCCTGGAGGGGGGGCCAAATGGCCCCAGCATTTT. It codes for CASSPGGGAKWPQHF.

The chain has TRBV3-1 (or the pseudogene TRBV3-2) and TRBJ2-7; 13 bases align to TRBD2. Germline CDR1 LGHDT, CDR2 YNNKEL (reference sequence). The CDR3 covers 18 residues. V dropped 2 bases and J dropped 4; count of bases not matched to a gene: 11. CDR3 sequence (DNA): TGTGCCAGCAGCCAATCACTAGCGGGAGGGCCTTTCCCGTACGAGCAGTACTTC. Its translation is CASSQSLAGGPFPYEQYF.

The chain combines TRBV7-9 with TRBJ1-3; 7 positions match TRBD1. The CDR3 is 14 amino acids. The V segment lost 7 bases and the J segment 2 bases; nucleotides outside the gene matches: 5. Per the germline V gene, CDR1 is SEHNR and CDR2 is FQNEAQ (reference sequence). For the CDR3, the DNA is TGTGCCAGCAAACGAGACAGGGCTGGAAACACCATATATTTT. It translates to CASKRDRAGNTIYF. Based on the CDR3 plus reference TRBV7-9 and TRBJ1-3, the full variable domain is DTGVSQNPRHKITKRGQNVTFRCDPISEHNRLYWYRQTLGQGPEFLTYFQNEAQLEKSRLLSDRFSAERPKGSFSTLEIQRTEQGDSAMYLCASKRDRAGNTIYFGEGSWLTVV.

The chain uses TRBV18 and TRBJ1-2, with D possibly TRBD1 on 6 matching bases. Germline V gene lookup returns CDR1 KGHSH and CDR2 LQKENI. This CDR3 comprises 13 residues. V was cut by 1 base and J by 6 bases, with 9 bases left in between. The CDR3 loop reads CASSPQRQDGYTF. The CDR3, as DNA: TGTGCCAGCTCACCACAGAGACAGGATGGCTACACCTTC.

The rearrangement links TRBV4-2 to TRBJ2-4; the D gene is possibly TRBD1 (6 bases). Germline CDR1 LGHNA, CDR2 YNFKEQ. Trimming removed 2 bases from V and 8 bases from J, with 16 bases in between. The CDR3 contains 15 residues. This CDR3 reads CASSQNRVGGDIQYF. CDR3 sequence (DNA): TGTGCCAGCAGCCAAAACAGGGTCGGTGGGGACATTCAGTACTTC.

This clone was detected once. The CDR3 reads CASNRRGNTEAFF. DNA of the CDR3: TGTGCCAGCAACAGGCGGGGTAACACTGAAGCTTTCTTT. The gene calls are TRBV28 and TRBJ1-1, with a weak D call TRBD1 (5 bases). The CDR3 has 13 residues. Germline CDR1 MDHEN, CDR2 SYDVKM. Trimming left V 7 bases short and J 2 bases short, with 11 bases between.

V is TRBV9 and J is TRBJ2-3, with D possibly TRBD2 on 6 matching bases. CDR1 SGDLS and CDR2 YYNGEE come from the germline V gene. Between the trimmed V and J ends, which lost 2 bases and 2 bases, there was a span of 15 bases. CDR3 size: 16 residues. The CDR3 DNA reads TGTGCCAGCAGCGTGGTACCTAGCGAGAACACAGATACGCAGTATTTT. Its protein product is CASSVVPSENTDTQYF.

The V call is TRBV19, the J call TRBJ2-3; 10 bases are a match to TRBD2. The germline CDR1 and CDR2 sequences are LNHDA and SQIVND (reference sequence). The CDR3 has 14 amino acids. Losses at the gene ends were 6 bases for V and 6 bases for J; bases not matched to a gene: 6. The CDR3 loop is CASSTLAGQDTQYF. In nucleotides, the CDR3 is TGTGCCAGTAGCACACTAGCGGGGCAGGATACGCAGTATTTT.

The gene calls are TRBV2 and TRBJ2-1; TRBD1 aligns across 8 bases. Germline CDR1 is SNHLY and CDR2 is FYNNEI. The V gene end was trimmed by 4 bases and the J gene end by 8 bases; junction bases not matched to a gene: 7. The CDR3 sequence is 14 residues long. CDR3 sequence reads: CASSVVRGLDEQFF. The CDR3 DNA reads as TGTGCCAGCAGTGTGGTCAGGGGGCTCGATGAGCAGTTCTTC.